This is a list of T cell receptor beta chains from one sample in a study of control samples from healthy donors and cancer patients. Repertoires were generated with immunoSEQ multiplex PCR, while TCRdb's copy carries only in-frame clones and drops some. This table holds 75,000 to 100,000 clones, approximately 86% found once. The sample taken for sequencing was blood. The receptors stem from a man between 25 and 39 years old in good health. The CDR3 runs from the conserved cysteine through the conserved F or W. The D gene is left open where the match is weak. Clone size is not always given. Where it is, it says once, few, many or a class for expanded clones.

NA	TRBD2	TRBV5-4	TRBJ2-3	CASKRLADWGEKDTQYF	TGTGCCAGCAAAAGGCTAGCGGACTGGGGGGAAAAAGATACGCAGTATTTT
NA	NA	TRBV5-4	TRBJ2-1	CASSLDWDNEQFF	TGTGCCAGCAGCTTGGACTGGGACAATGAGCAGTTCTTC
NA	NA	TRBV15	TRBJ2-7	CATSRDRTYEQYF	TGTGCCACCAGCAGAGACAGAACCTACGAGCAGTACTTC
once	NA	TRBV7-9	TRBJ2-1	CASSLGSGQNEQFF	TGTGCCAGCAGCTTAGGATCCGGCCAAAATGAGCAGTTCTTC
NA	NA	TRBV27	TRBJ2-3	CASSLGLGTDTQYF	TGTGCCAGCAGTTTAGGTCTAGGCACAGATACGCAGTATTTT
NA	TRBD1	TRBV5-1	TRBJ1-2	CASSLGQGSGYTF	TGCGCCAGCAGCCTAGGACAGGGAAGTGGCTACACCTTC
once	NA	TRBV6-2/TRBV6-3	TRBJ1-2	CASSRLYGYTF	TGTGCCAGCAGTCGCCTATACGGCTACACCTTC
NA	NA	TRBV3-1/TRBV3-2	TRBJ2-5	CASSQGRVGQETQYF	TGTGCCAGCAGCCAAGGCAGGGTAGGGCAAGAGACCCAGTACTTC
NA	NA	TRBV4-3	TRBJ2-2	CASSQDPGANTGELFF	TGCGCCAGCAGCCAAGATCCAGGGGCGAACACCGGGGAGCTGTTTTTT
NA	NA	TRBV9	TRBJ2-3	CASSVQGVASTDTQYF	TGTGCCAGCAGCGTTCAAGGGGTCGCTAGCACAGATACGCAGTATTTT
once	NA	TRBV19	TRBJ1-5	CASTRGSGQPQHF	TGTGCCAGTACCCGCGGGAGCGGTCAGCCCCAGCATTTT
NA	TRBD2	TRBV3-1/TRBV3-2	TRBJ2-3	CASSQRLVTSGTDTQYF	TGTGCCAGCAGCCAAAGGTTAGTTACTAGCGGGACCGATACGCAGTATTTT
NA	TRBD2	TRBV7-3	TRBJ2-1	CASSLLAGGTNEQFF	TGTGCCAGCAGCTTACTTGCGGGGGGAACCAATGAGCAGTTCTTC
NA	TRBD1	TRBV5-1	TRBJ2-7	CASSLADSGTANYEQYF	TGCGCCAGCAGCTTGGCGGACTCAGGGACAGCCAACTACGAGCAGTACTTC
NA	NA	TRBV19	TRBJ2-3	CASTLSDSPGGTDTQYF	TGTGCCAGTACCCTATCGGACTCCCCGGGGGGCACAGATACGCAGTATTTT
NA	NA	TRBV5-4	TRBJ2-3	CASSFRYRTDTQYF	TGTGCCAGCAGCTTCAGGTATCGCACAGATACGCAGTATTTT
NA	NA	TRBV19	TRBJ1-1	CASRADPAGLTEAFF	TGTGCCAGTAGGGCGGACCCGGCGGGCCTCACTGAAGCTTTCTTT
NA	NA	TRBV30	TRBJ2-7	CAWGTSYEQYF	TGTGCCTGGGGGACTTCCTACGAGCAGTACTTC